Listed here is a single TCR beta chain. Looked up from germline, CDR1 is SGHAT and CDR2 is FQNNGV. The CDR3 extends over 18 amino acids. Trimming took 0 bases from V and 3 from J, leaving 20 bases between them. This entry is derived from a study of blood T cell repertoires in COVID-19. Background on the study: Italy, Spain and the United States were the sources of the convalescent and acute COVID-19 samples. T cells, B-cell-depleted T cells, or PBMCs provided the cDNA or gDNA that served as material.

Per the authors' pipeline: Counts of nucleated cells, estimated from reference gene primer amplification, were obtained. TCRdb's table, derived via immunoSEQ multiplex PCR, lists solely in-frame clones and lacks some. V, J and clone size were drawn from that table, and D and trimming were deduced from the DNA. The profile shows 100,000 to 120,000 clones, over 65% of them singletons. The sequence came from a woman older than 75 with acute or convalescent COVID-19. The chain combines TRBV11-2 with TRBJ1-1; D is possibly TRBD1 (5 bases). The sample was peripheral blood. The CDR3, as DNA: TGTGCCAGCAGCTTAGATGTGGTCTCGACAGACAGTTACACTGAAGCTTTCTTT. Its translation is CASSLDVVSTDSYTEAFF. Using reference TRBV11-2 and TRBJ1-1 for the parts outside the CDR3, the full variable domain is EAGVAQSPRYKIIEKRQSVAFWCNPISGHATLYWYQQILGQGPKLLIQFQNNGVVDDSQLPKDRFSAERLKGVDSTLKIQPAKLEDSAVYLCASSLDVVSTDSYTEAFFGQGTRLTVV.